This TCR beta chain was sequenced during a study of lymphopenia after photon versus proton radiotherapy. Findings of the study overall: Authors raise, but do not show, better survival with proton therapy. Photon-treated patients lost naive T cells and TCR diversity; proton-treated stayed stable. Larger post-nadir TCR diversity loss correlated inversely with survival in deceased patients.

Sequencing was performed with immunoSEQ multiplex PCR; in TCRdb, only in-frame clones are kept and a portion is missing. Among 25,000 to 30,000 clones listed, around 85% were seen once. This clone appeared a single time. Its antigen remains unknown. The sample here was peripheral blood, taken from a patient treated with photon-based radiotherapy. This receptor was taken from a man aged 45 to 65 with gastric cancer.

The CDR3 DNA sequence: TGTGCCATCAGCCCGACAGTAACGAACACCGGGGAGCTGTTTTTT. Translating gives CAISPTVTNTGELFF. The genes are TRBV10-3 and TRBJ2-2, with D possibly matching TRBD1 (5 bases). The CDR3 extends over 15 amino acids. Trimming cost V 6 bases and J 0 bases, with 11 bases left between them. Looked up from germline, CDR1 is ENHRY and CDR2 is SYGVKD.